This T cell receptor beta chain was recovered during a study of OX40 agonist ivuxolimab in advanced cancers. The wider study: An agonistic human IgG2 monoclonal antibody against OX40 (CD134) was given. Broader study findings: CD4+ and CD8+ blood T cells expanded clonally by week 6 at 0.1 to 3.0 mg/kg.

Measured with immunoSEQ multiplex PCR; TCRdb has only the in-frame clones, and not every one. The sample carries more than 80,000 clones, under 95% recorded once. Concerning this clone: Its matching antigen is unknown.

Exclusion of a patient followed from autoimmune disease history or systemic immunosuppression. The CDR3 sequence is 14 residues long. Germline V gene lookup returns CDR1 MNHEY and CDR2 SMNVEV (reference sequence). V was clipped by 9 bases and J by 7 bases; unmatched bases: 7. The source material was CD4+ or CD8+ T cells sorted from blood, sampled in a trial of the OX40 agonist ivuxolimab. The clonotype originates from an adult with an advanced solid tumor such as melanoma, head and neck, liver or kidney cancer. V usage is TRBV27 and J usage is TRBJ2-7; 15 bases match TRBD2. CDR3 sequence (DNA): TGTGCCAGTGGGACTAGCGGGGGGCACGGGGAGCAGTACTTC. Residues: CASGTSGGHGEQYF.